This T cell receptor beta chain appears in the sequencing data of a study of beta chain features in type 1 diabetes. Study-wide background: Examined across all samples were about 99,000,000 sorted cells.

Regarding this clone: The antigen is not known.

General study points: It was among patients, rather than healthy donors, that naive, central memory and Treg TCRB repertoires appeared more similar. VDJ junctions from patients with type 1 diabetes contained fewer insertions and more deletions. Within each of all four CD4+ subsets, Type 1 diabetes patients had TCRB CDR3s that were moderately but significantly shorter.

V dropped 5 bases and J dropped 4; count of bases not matched to a gene: 10. The CDR3 extends over 16 amino acids. Looked up from germline, CDR1 is LNHDA and CDR2 is SQIVND (reference sequence). Investigators reverse transcribed all isolated RNA, so they sequenced expressed TCRB transcripts. Profiling relied on immunoSEQ multiplex PCR, and the TCRdb table lists in-frame clones only, not all of them. The repertoire holds 150,000 to 190,000 clones, with 10% as singletons. The sample comprised central memory CD4+ T cells from blood. The source is a man aged 30 to 45 with type 1 diabetes. The chain combines TRBV19 with TRBJ1-1, with 10 bases that match TRBD1. CDR3 sequence (DNA): TGTGCCAGTAGTCGGGGACAGGGGATAGTCGGCACTGAAGCTTTCTTT. Residues: CASSRGQGIVGTEAFF.